These 31 T cell receptor beta chains originate from one sample sequenced in a study of shared clonotypes between healthy human individuals. The method was immunoSEQ multiplex PCR; TCRdb's version includes in-frame clones alone and lacks a portion of them. Of 2 million to 2.5 million clones listed, roughly 95% are singletons. What was sequenced was naive CD4+ T cells sorted from blood. Subset in this sample: CD45RA+ positively selected. The receptors shown here come from a young man in good health.

This chain joins TRBV5-1 and TRBJ2-7; D gene ambiguous. Per germline, CDR1 SGHRS and CDR2 YFSETQ. This CDR3 has 15 amino acids. Trimming stripped 0 bases from V and 2 bases from J, with 12 bases between. The CDR3 protein is CASSLGQPETYEQYF. The CDR3 DNA sequence: TGCGCCAGCAGCTTGGGGCAGCCCGAGACCTACGAGCAGTACTTC.

In its sample, this clone was seen a few times. The gene calls are TRBV5-4 and TRBJ2-2, with D possibly being TRBD1 or TRBD2 (5 bases each). CDR1 is SGHNT, CDR2 YYREEE, per germline (reference sequence). The V gene lost 2 bases and the J gene lost 5 bases, with 10 bases spanning the gap. CDR3 length: 14 residues. The CDR3 protein is CASSFQGETGELFF. CDR3 nucleotides: TGTGCCAGCAGCTTCCAGGGAGAGACCGGGGAGCTGTTTTTT.

V and J are TRBV7-2 and TRBJ1-2; no reliable D call. This CDR3 contains 13 residues. V was pared by 2 bases and J by 5 bases, with 9 bases between. The germline V gene encodes CDR1 SGHTA and CDR2 FQGNSA. The chain's CDR3 is CASSLNGFYGYTF. DNA of the CDR3: TGTGCCAGCAGCTTAAATGGGTTTTATGGCTACACCTTC. The full variable domain, with the rest looked up from reference TRBV7-2 and TRBJ1-2, is GAGVSQSPSNKVTEKGKDVELRCDPISGHTALYWYRQSLGQGLEFLIYFQGNSAPDKSGLPSDRFSAERTGGSVSTLTIQRTQQEDSAVYLCASSLNGFYGYTFGSGTRLTVV.

The chain has TRBV5-4 and TRBJ2-1, with TRBD2 matching over 9 bases. Unmatched junction bases numbered 8, after V lost 4 bases and J lost 0 bases. The germline V gene encodes CDR1 SGHNT and CDR2 YYREEE (reference sequence). CDR3 length: 17 residues. The CDR3 loop reads CASSRGSGGSSYNEQFF. The DNA of the CDR3 is TGTGCCAGCAGCCGGGGAAGCGGGGGGAGCTCCTACAATGAGCAGTTCTTC.

The chain carries TRBV10-1 and TRBJ2-2; TRBD1 is a possible D gene (6 bases). V lost 1 base, J lost 6 bases, and 15 bases lay in between. There are 16 residues in the CDR3. Germline V gene data show CDR1 as WNHNN and CDR2 as SYGVQD (reference sequence). CDR3 bases: TGCGCCAGCAGTGAGTTGCAGGGGCCGCCGTCCGGGGAGCTGTTTTTT. It yields the protein CASSELQGPPSGELFF.

The rearrangement uses TRBV10-2 and TRBJ2-3, with a possible D match to TRBD1 (6 bases). CDR1 is WSHSY and CDR2 is SAAADI in the germline V gene. Trimming left V 6 bases short and J 2 bases short, with 12 bases between. The length of the CDR3 is 14 residues. The CDR3 reads CASRAGEYTDTQYF. The CDR3 nucleotides are TGCGCCAGCAGAGCAGGGGAATACACAGATACGCAGTATTTT.

The V call is TRBV18, the J call TRBJ1-2; a possible D gene is TRBD1 (6 bases). Germline V lookup: CDR1 KGHSH, CDR2 LQKENI. The V end lost 3 bases, the J end lost 8 bases, and 16 bases lay between the germline ends. The CDR3 covers 14 residues. The CDR3 protein is CASSPAGGRSGYTF. The DNA of the CDR3 is TGTGCCAGCTCACCGGCGGGGGGCCGGTCGGGCTACACCTTC.

The chain joins TRBV7-2 to TRBJ1-1, with D uncertain. V lost 1 base and J 11 bases, leaving 8 bases between the germline ends. Germline V gene lookup returns CDR1 SGHTA and CDR2 FQGNSA. CDR3 length: 11 amino acids. CDR3 in DNA: TGTGCCAGCAGCTTAGTGGTTGAGGCTTTCTTT. Translating it yields CASSLVVEAFF.

This chain uses TRBV5-1 with TRBJ1-2, with a tentative D call TRBD1 (5 bases). The CDR3 sequence is 14 residues long. V lost 0 bases, J lost 4 bases, and 10 bases lay in between. Germline V gene sequence: CDR1 SGHRS, CDR2 YFSETQ. The CDR3 DNA is TGCGCCAGCAGCTTGGATGTCGGGGGCTATGGCTACACCTTC. Amino acids: CASSLDVGGYGYTF.

The chain links TRBV7-9 to TRBJ2-1, with 10 positions matching TRBD1. The V and J ends lost 4 bases and 8 bases, in that order; junction bases with no gene match: 8. The germline V gene encodes CDR1 SEHNR and CDR2 FQNEAQ (reference sequence). The CDR3 consists of 15 residues. The CDR3 DNA is TGTGCCAGCAGCTGGGGACAGGGGAAAGTCGATGAGCAGTTCTTC. This codes for CASSWGQGKVDEQFF.

V and J are TRBV2 and TRBJ1-5; the match to TRBD1 covers 7 bases. Germline V gene sequence: CDR1 SNHLY, CDR2 FYNNEI. The CDR3 is 16 amino acids. Unmatched junction bases numbered 8, after V lost 4 bases and J lost 2 bases. The DNA for the CDR3 is TGTGCCAGCAGTGGACAGGGCTTGGTAGGCAATCAGCCCCAGCATTTT. It encodes CASSGQGLVGNQPQHF.

This sequence joins TRBV4-3 and TRBJ2-5; D ambiguous. Looked up from germline, CDR1 is LGHNA and CDR2 is YSLEER. Trimming stripped 0 bases from V and 2 bases from J, with 10 bases between. This CDR3 has 15 amino acids. The chain's CDR3 is CASSQESLIQETQYF. DNA for the CDR3: TGCGCCAGCAGCCAAGAATCCTTAATACAAGAGACCCAGTACTTC.

The chain recombines TRBV2 with TRBJ2-2; 8 positions match TRBD1. This CDR3 region has 13 residues. J lost 7 bases, V lost 6 bases, and 4 bases had no gene match. In germline, CDR1 is SNHLY, CDR2 FYNNEI. The CDR3 spells CASRGQDIGELFF. DNA of the CDR3: TGTGCCAGCAGGGGACAGGATATCGGGGAGCTGTTTTTT.

Worth noting for this clone: A junction end diverges from the germline sequence, so it may reflect a read error. The chain carries TRBV6-1 and TRBJ2-7, with D maybe TRBD2 (6 bases). This CDR3 is 14 amino acids long. Germline loops: CDR1 MNHNS, CDR2 SASEGT. Here the CDR3 DNA reads TGTGCCAGCAGGGAAGGAGGGGCGGACTACGAGCAGTACTTC. Translation: CASREGGADYEQYF.

A word on this clone: The sample has other DNA sequences that encode this CDR3 too. The chain employs TRBV10-3 and TRBJ1-1, with TRBD1 matching 8 bases. Germline trimming cut 4 bases from V and 8 bases from J; bases unmatched to any gene: 0. Per the germline V gene, CDR1 is ENHRY and CDR2 is SYGVKD. The CDR3 totals 11 residues. CDR3 DNA: TGTGCCATCAGTGGGACAGGGGAAGCTTTCTTT. Translating gives CAISGTGEAFF.

The J gene is TRBJ1-5, the V gene TRBV6-1; D is uncertain. CDR3 length: 16 amino acids. Germline CDR1 is MNHNS and CDR2 is SASEGT. V lost 1 base and J lost 3, with 13 bases in between. The DNA of the CDR3 is TGTGCCAGCAGTGAAGATGGGTTACAGTACAATCAGCCCCAGCATTTT. Amino acids: CASSEDGLQYNQPQHF.

The J gene is TRBJ2-5, the V gene TRBV30, with D possibly called TRBD1 or TRBD2 (5 bases each). CDR1 and CDR2 from the germline V gene are GTSNPN and SVGIG (reference sequence). This CDR3 spans 12 amino acids. V shed 3 bases and J shed 6 bases, with 11 bases lying between them. This chain's CDR3 is CAWSRTGQTQYF. In DNA form, the CDR3 reads TGTGCCTGGAGCCGAACGGGACAGACCCAGTACTTC.

DNA for the CDR3: TGCGCCAGCACTCTCACCCCTTCAGCGGGAGCGGGCGACGATGAGCAGTTCTTC. Translating gives CASTLTPSAGAGDDEQFF. The V and J genes are TRBV10-2 and TRBJ2-1; 8 bases align to TRBD2. V dropped 7 bases and J dropped 8; count of bases not matched to a gene: 22. The CDR3 sequence is 18 residues long. Germline lookup yields CDR1 WSHSY and CDR2 SAAADI.

The chain links TRBV5-1 to TRBJ2-7; tentatively, D is TRBD2 (5 bases). Germline CDR1 reads SGHRS; CDR2 reads YFSETQ. Trimming left V 4 bases short and J 2 bases short, with 16 bases between. This CDR3 contains 15 residues. The CDR3 loop reads CASSPDWTATYEQYF. DNA of the CDR3: TGCGCCAGCAGCCCGGACTGGACGGCCACCTACGAGCAGTACTTC.

V gene TRBV19 combines with J gene TRBJ1-4; D may be TRBD1 (5 bases). V was cut by 4 bases and J by 5 bases, with 17 bases left in between. The CDR3 is 16 residues long. CDR1 and CDR2 (germline): LNHDA, SQIVND (reference sequence). DNA for the CDR3: TGTGCCAGTAGTAGTCGTCAGGGTGCGTCGAATGAAAAACTGTTTTTT. Translated: CASSSRQGASNEKLFF.

The rearrangement links TRBV7-9 to TRBJ2-5; no definite D call. Germline CDR1 and CDR2: SEHNR and FQNEAQ (reference sequence). With 2 bases removed from V and 1 base from J, the gap between germline ends came to 5 bases. There are 13 residues in the CDR3. In DNA form, the CDR3 reads TGTGCCAGCAGCTTATTTCCCCAAGAGACCCAGTACTTC. It translates to CASSLFPQETQYF.

This clone has only one observation. The chain carries TRBV19 and TRBJ1-1, with D hard to call. Germline CDR1 reads LNHDA; CDR2 reads SQIVND (reference sequence). V gave up 7 bases and J gave up 3 bases, with 12 bases separating them. This CDR3 is built from 13 residues. In DNA, the CDR3 is TGTGCCAGTACCCTACTGGGCTACACTGAAGCTTTCTTT. Protein sequence: CASTLLGYTEAFF.

V gene TRBV15 combines with J gene TRBJ2-7; 7 positions match TRBD2. CDR3 length: 15 amino acids. The trim removed 0 bases at V and 7 bases at J, leaving 9 bases unmatched. Germline V gene sequence: CDR1 LNHNV, CDR2 YYDKDF (reference sequence). The CDR3 spells CATSRDRAGVEEQYF. In DNA, the CDR3 is TGTGCCACCAGCAGAGATCGGGCGGGAGTTGAAGAGCAGTACTTC.

A few counts support this clone. The rearrangement joins TRBV7-9 to TRBJ1-2; no reliable D call. This CDR3 is built from 13 residues. The V gene lost 7 bases and the J gene lost 5 bases, with 14 bases spanning the gap. Germline V lookup: CDR1 SEHNR, CDR2 FQNEAQ (reference sequence). CDR3 sequence (DNA): TGTGCCAGCACCGCCGGGTCTGGGTATGGCTACACCTTC. Its protein product is CASTAGSGYGYTF. Drawing the rest from reference TRBV7-9 and TRBJ1-2, the complete variable domain is DTGVSQNPRHKITKRGQNVTFRCDPISEHNRLYWYRQTLGQGPEFLTYFQNEAQLEKSRLLSDRFSAERPKGSFSTLEIQRTEQGDSAMYLCASTAGSGYGYTFGSGTRLTVV.

This chain uses TRBV4-3 with TRBJ2-7; a possible D gene is TRBD2 (7 bases). V lost 0 bases to trimming and J lost 5 bases, with 11 bases between them. The CDR3 has 14 residues. In germline, CDR1 is LGHNA, CDR2 YSLEER. The CDR3 sequence: CASSQEGGRNEQYF. The CDR3 region has the DNA TGCGCCAGCAGCCAAGAGGGGGGGCGAAACGAGCAGTACTTC.

The rearrangement links TRBV19 to TRBJ2-3; tentative D call: TRBD1 (6 bases). Germline-derived CDR1 and CDR2 are LNHDA and SQIVND (reference sequence). The CDR3 covers 14 residues. The ends were cut back, 6 bases at V and 3 bases at J, with 13 bases in the middle. CDR3: CASSHLQGTDTQYF. CDR3 nucleotides: TGTGCCAGTAGCCACCTACAGGGAACAGATACGCAGTATTTT.

In its sample, this clone was seen once. The chain recombines TRBV6-1 with TRBJ2-3; no clear D. This CDR3 comprises 13 residues. Germline CDR1 is MNHNS and CDR2 is SASEGT. Trimming removed 1 base at V and 5 bases at J, with 7 bases between. The CDR3 nucleotides are TGTGCCAGCAGTGAAGTAGTCGGAGATACGCAGTATTTT. Its translation is CASSEVVGDTQYF.

The chain has TRBV19 and TRBJ2-7; 9 bases fit TRBD1. V lost 5 bases to trimming and J lost 0 bases; unmatched junction nucleotides: 5. The CDR3 has 15 residues. The germline V gene has CDR1 LNHDA and CDR2 SQIVND (reference sequence). The CDR3 is CASSPGQGRSYEQYF. CDR3 nucleotides: TGTGCCAGTAGTCCCGGACAGGGGCGCTCCTACGAGCAGTACTTC.

V is TRBV19 and J is TRBJ2-5; D might be TRBD1 (6 bases). This CDR3 has 17 amino acids. Trimming shortened V by 3 bases and J by 0 bases, and 17 bases separated the two germline ends. Per the germline V gene, CDR1 is LNHDA and CDR2 is SQIVND (reference sequence). The CDR3 is CASSISSLTGYQETQYF. The CDR3 DNA follows: TGTGCCAGTAGTATCTCCTCCTTGACAGGTTACCAAGAGACCCAGTACTTC.

This clone was found a few times. The chain links TRBV18 to TRBJ2-1; 8 bases match TRBD1. Germline V gene data show CDR1 as KGHSH and CDR2 as LQKENI. V gave up 2 bases and J gave up 1 base; unmatched junction bases: 4. This CDR3 region has 16 residues. The CDR3 DNA follows: TGTGCCAGCTCACCATTAGGGACAGGTTCCTACAATGAGCAGTTCTTC. Its translation: CASSPLGTGSYNEQFF.

CDR3 in DNA: TGTGCCTGGAGTTCAGGGACAGGGGGTAATGGTCGGCATTTT. It codes for CAWSSGTGGNGRHF. This chain uses TRBV30 with TRBJ1-5; TRBD1 aligns across 11 bases. Per the germline V gene, CDR1 is GTSNPN and CDR2 is SVGIG (reference sequence). This CDR3 has 14 amino acids. Trimming removed 2 bases from V and 15 bases from J; junction bases left unmatched: 12.